Each of the 9 T cell receptor beta chains below was sequenced from the same sample in a study of T cell repertoires in cytomegalovirus infection. Their antigens are not known. TCRdb redid the calling of the reads with MiXCR, one entry per CDR3 protein. The sample contains around 140,000 distinct CDR3 sequences, 30% to 40% of which appear only once. Sequences were derived from CD8+ T cells from cultured PBMCs, sampled from culture after CMV antigen stimulation. The receptors originated from a human donor in good health (CMV status not recorded). Some clones in this sample may be carry-over from other donors' samples.

This clonotype was seen a handful of times. The rearrangement links TRBV6-5 to TRBJ1-6; D is possibly TRBD1 (6 bases). V dropped 6 bases and J dropped 7 bases, with 16 bases sitting between them. Germline assignment: CDR1 MNHEY and CDR2 SVGAGI. This CDR3 is 15 amino acids long. CDR3 DNA: TGTGCCAGCAGGCCAGGGGAGGTTTGGAATTCACCCCTCCACTTT. Its translation: CASRPGEVWNSPLHF.

This clonotype showed up many times. The V gene is TRBV29-1, the J gene TRBJ2-7, with TRBD2 matching 7 bases. The ends lost 6 bases at V and 6 bases at J; junction bases unmatched: 8. CDR3 length: 12 amino acids. CDR1 is SQVTM, CDR2 ANQGSEA, per germline. The CDR3 region is CSVAETSPEQYF. The CDR3 bases are TGCAGCGTCGCGGAGACTAGCCCCGAGCAGTACTTC.

A few counts support this clonotype. The chain is built from TRBV7-6 and TRBJ1-2; a possible D gene is TRBD1 (6 bases). The germline V gene has CDR1 SGHVS and CDR2 FNYEAQ. This CDR3 contains 15 residues. V was trimmed by 5 bases and J by 2 bases, leaving 15 bases between them. CDR3 region: CASSPSGGGNYGYTF. Here the CDR3 DNA reads TGTGCCAGCAGCCCTAGCGGGGGCGGGAACTATGGCTACACCTTC.

This clonotype has only a few counts. The J gene is TRBJ2-2, the V gene TRBV27; D is unresolved. There are 14 residues in the CDR3. V lost 4 bases to trimming and J lost 3 bases, with 9 bases between them. Germline-derived CDR1 and CDR2 are MNHEY and SMNVEV (reference sequence). The chain's CDR3 is CASSYNTDTGELFF. The CDR3 DNA is TGTGCCAGCAGTTATAACACCGACACCGGGGAGCTGTTTTTT.

V usage is TRBV6-1 and J usage is TRBJ1-1, with 9 bases aligning to TRBD1. Germline CDR1 is MNHNS and CDR2 is SASEGT. V lost 7 bases to trimming and J lost 8 bases; unmatched junction nucleotides: 11. CDR3 length: 14 amino acids. The CDR3 loop reads CASIRSLGTGEAFF. The CDR3 DNA reads TGTGCCAGCATTCGTTCGCTCGGGACAGGGGAAGCTTTCTTT.

The CDR3 loop is CASSYSGAGNTEAFF. The CDR3 DNA reads TGTGCCAGCAGTTACTCAGGGGCTGGGAACACTGAAGCTTTCTTT. V and J are TRBV6-5 and TRBJ1-1, with D perhaps matching TRBD1 (5 bases). V lost 0 bases and J 1 base, leaving 9 bases between the germline ends. From germline, CDR1 is MNHEY and CDR2 SVGAGI. The CDR3 length is 15 residues.

The chain carries TRBV2 and TRBJ2-5; 7 nucleotides match TRBD2. This CDR3 spans 13 amino acids. Unmatched junction bases numbered 7, after V lost 7 bases and J lost 5 bases. Germline values: CDR1 SNHLY, CDR2 FYNNEI. CDR3 bases: TGTGCCAGCACTACGTGGGGGGGTGAGACCCAGTACTTC. As protein: CASTTWGGETQYF.

This chain connects TRBV6-6 to TRBJ1-5; no firm D call. The CDR3 consists of 15 residues. Germline loops: CDR1 MNHNY, CDR2 SVGAGI (reference sequence). The germline V and J ends were trimmed by 2 bases and 7 bases, with 15 bases remaining between them. This CDR3 is CASSYLAAREQPQHF. DNA of the CDR3: TGTGCCAGCAGTTACCTGGCCGCCCGGGAGCAGCCCCAGCATTTT.

Ten or more counts support this clonotype. The rearrangement uses TRBV19 and TRBJ2-3, with unresolved D. The germline V gene encodes CDR1 LNHDA and CDR2 SQIVND (reference sequence). The CDR3 is made up of 13 amino acids. V lost 9 bases, J lost 2 bases, and 12 bases lay in between. CDR3 sequence (DNA): TGTGCCAGCAGTCTGACCTCCACAGATACGCAGTATTTT. Protein product: CASSLTSTDTQYF.